The T cell receptor beta chain under discussion was sequenced for a study of blood T cells in healthy people across ages. CDR3 size: 13 residues. CDR1 is MNHEY and CDR2 is SVGEGT in the germline V gene. The authors isolated at least 7 million PBMCs per sample. This clonotype has only a few counts. Antigen unknown. A second roughly 6 to 12 cycle PCR used barcoded and J-beta primers. Researchers report that a template-switch adaptor with 12 random nucleotides tagged each cDNA molecule. TCRdb analysed the 5' RACE reads with MiXCR anew, one entry per CDR3 protein. Of more than 550,000 distinct CDR3 sequences listed, 20% to 25% are singletons. General study results and limits: Fewer expanded clones and more diversity marked long-lived versus aged donors.

This sequence originates from a man between 65 and 85 years old in good health. The specimen sequenced was blood. J is TRBJ2-5 and V is TRBV6-2 or TRBV6-3; the D gene is possibly TRBD2 (6 bases). The assigned J gene may be wrong: the sequence end matches TRBJ2-7 better. CDR3 in amino acids: CASSYGRLYEQYV. CDR3 coding DNA: TGTGCCAGCAGTTACGGGAGGCTCTACGAGCAGTACGTC.